One and the same sample provided the 32 T cell receptor beta chains below, sequenced in a study of vaccination and CD4 T cells after COVID-19. Documented time point: late sampling 161 to 241 days after vaccination in three convalescent patients. TCRdb re-analysed the PCR reads in MiXCR, keeping a single row per CDR3 protein. The table includes about 29,000 distinct CDR3 sequences, roughly 50% detected once. The sample in question was CD4+ T cells from blood, obtained about 7 months after SARS-CoV-2 vaccination. These receptors were obtained from a human donor who had recovered from COVID-19.

V and J are TRBV20-1 and TRBJ1-4, with a tentative D call TRBD1 (5 bases). The CDR3 loop spans 12 amino acids. Germline V gives CDR1 DFQATT, CDR2 SNEGSKA (reference sequence). The V and J ends lost 0 bases and 10 bases respectively, with 9 bases between them. In nucleotides, the CDR3 is TGCAGTGCTAGAGATCGAGGGGTAAAACTGTTTTTT. Its protein product is CSARDRGVKLFF.

The chain recombines TRBV19 with TRBJ2-7; 10 bases are shared with TRBD2. The CDR3 sequence is 14 residues long. The trim removed 6 bases at V and 7 bases at J, leaving 9 bases unmatched. Looked up from germline, CDR1 is LNHDA and CDR2 is SQIVND (reference sequence). CDR3: CASSQAGGPGEQYF. CDR3 nucleotides: TGTGCCAGTAGCCAAGCGGGAGGGCCCGGAGAGCAGTACTTC.

The J gene is TRBJ2-7, the V gene TRBV9; D is possibly TRBD1 (6 bases). This CDR3 region has 15 residues. With 0 bases removed from V and 2 bases from J, the gap between germline ends came to 12 bases. Germline V gene data show CDR1 as SGDLS and CDR2 as YYNGEE. CDR3 region: CASSVGTGRAYEQYF. The CDR3 nucleotides are TGTGCCAGCAGCGTAGGTACAGGGCGGGCCTACGAGCAGTACTTC.

This clonotype was found a few times. V usage is TRBV10-3 and J usage is TRBJ2-5, with 7 nucleotides matching TRBD1. The CDR3 sequence is 15 residues long. CDR1 and CDR2 from the germline V gene are ENHRY and SYGVKD. Trimming took 4 bases from V and 4 from J; bases not matched to a gene: 9. The CDR3 DNA is TGTGCCATCAGTGGGAGACAGGGACCCTCAGAGACCCAGTACTTC. This translates into CAISGRQGPSETQYF.

This clonotype turned up a few times. The chain is built from TRBV7-2 and TRBJ2-1; a weak D match, TRBD2 (6 bases). CDR1 is SGHTA and CDR2 is FQGNSA in the germline V gene. Trimming stripped 5 bases from V and 2 bases from J, with 13 bases between. The CDR3 sequence is 15 residues long. This CDR3 reads CASSRRDLTYNEQFF. DNA for the CDR3: TGTGCCAGCAGCAGAAGGGACTTGACCTACAATGAGCAGTTCTTC.

The count of this clonotype is one. One junction end does not reproduce the germline sequence, and a read error may be involved. The rearrangement joins TRBV20-1 to TRBJ2-5, with 10 bases lining up with TRBD2. There are 13 residues in the CDR3. Per the germline V gene, CDR1 is DFQATT and CDR2 is SNEGSKA (reference sequence). DNA for the CDR3: TGCAGTGCTCGGACTAGCGGTGAAGAGACCCAGTGCTTC. Its translation is CSARTSGEETQCF.

This chain connects TRBV2 to TRBJ2-1, with a possible D match to TRBD1 (5 bases). The V gene's germline CDR1 is SNHLY and CDR2 FYNNEI. There are 15 residues in the CDR3. V was pared by 6 bases and J by 0 bases, with 12 bases between. The CDR3 protein is CASRDSMSSYNEQFF. The CDR3 DNA is TGTGCCAGCAGAGACAGCATGAGCTCCTACAATGAGCAGTTCTTC. The full variable domain, completed using reference TRBV2 and TRBJ2-1, is EPEVTQTPSHQVTQMGQEVILRCVPISNHLYFYWYRQILGQKVEFLVSFYNNEISEKSEIFDDQFSVERPDGSNFTLKIRSTKLEDSAMYFCASRDSMSSYNEQFFGPGTRLTVL.

This CDR3 is CAIKTPGHPSSYNEQFF. For the CDR3, the DNA is TGTGCCATCAAAACCCCGGGACACCCGAGCTCCTACAATGAGCAGTTCTTC. This chain links TRBV10-3 with TRBJ2-1; TRBD1 is a possible D gene (6 bases). Germline V lookup: CDR1 ENHRY, CDR2 SYGVKD. Trimming removed 7 bases from V and 0 bases from J, with 19 bases in between. The CDR3 is 17 residues long.

The chain recombines TRBV7-9 with TRBJ2-3, with D unresolved. The CDR3 is 12 amino acids. Trimming cost V 2 bases and J 5 bases, with 5 bases left between them. Germline values: CDR1 SEHNR, CDR2 FQNEAQ (reference sequence). The CDR3 sequence is CASSLLIDTQYF. In nucleotides, the CDR3 is TGTGCCAGCAGCTTACTTATAGATACGCAGTATTTT.

The rearrangement uses TRBV14 and TRBJ2-7, with 7 bases lining up with TRBD1. The CDR3 sequence is 15 residues long. The germline V gene has CDR1 SGHDN and CDR2 FVKESK. After removal of 1 base from V and 4 bases from J, the junction contained 7 bases not matched to a gene. CDR3 residues: CASSQASTGAYEQYF. The CDR3 DNA sequence: TGTGCCAGCAGCCAAGCGTCCACAGGGGCTTACGAGCAGTACTTC.

V is TRBV24-1 and J is TRBJ2-3; perhaps TRBD2 as D (5 bases). The CDR3 contains 14 residues. Germline V CDR1 and CDR2: KGHDR, SFDVKD. Trimming stripped 5 bases from V and 6 bases from J, with 14 bases between. CDR3 DNA sequence: TGTGCCACCAGTGCCAGCGGAGGTTGGGATACGCAGTATTTT. Translation gives CATSASGGWDTQYF.

CDR3 DNA: TGTGCCAGCAACGACGGGGGACCCATCTACGAGCAGTACTTC. It encodes CASNDGGPIYEQYF. The rearrangement uses TRBV6-2 or TRBV6-3 and TRBJ2-7; weak D call: TRBD2 (6 bases). The CDR3 runs 14 residues. V was shortened by 7 bases and J by 3 bases, with 16 bases between the two germline ends. Germline V gene data show CDR1 as MNHEY and CDR2 as SVGEGT.

The chain uses TRBV6-2 or TRBV6-3 and TRBJ2-5; 9 positions agree with TRBD2. The germline V gene encodes CDR1 MNHEY and CDR2 SVGEGT. This CDR3 comprises 15 residues. Trimming removed 8 bases from V and 5 bases from J; junction bases left unmatched: 12. As DNA, the CDR3 is TGTGCCAGCCACCCGGGCGGGAGGGCCCGGGAGACCCAGTACTTC. Protein: CASHPGGRARETQYF.

This chain uses TRBV7-9 with TRBJ2-1; 7 nucleotides match TRBD2. The CDR3 is 16 residues long. With V trimmed by 1 base and J by 0 bases, 3 bases remained unmatched. Germline assignment: CDR1 SEHNR and CDR2 FQNEAQ (reference sequence). The CDR3 is CASSLVGGSSYNEQFF. The CDR3 DNA reads as TGTGCCAGCAGCTTAGTGGGGGGGAGCTCCTACAATGAGCAGTTCTTC.

The J gene is TRBJ1-1, the V gene TRBV20-1; D is ambiguous. This CDR3 spans 13 amino acids. In germline, CDR1 is DFQATT, CDR2 SNEGSKA (reference sequence). V gave up 3 bases and J gave up 3 bases, with 11 bases separating them. The CDR3 DNA reads as TGCAGTGCTAGGGGCTCTACCCACACTGAAGCTTTCTTT. It encodes CSARGSTHTEAFF.

V gene TRBV2 combines with J gene TRBJ2-7; 10 nucleotides agree with TRBD2. J gave up 3 bases and V 4 bases, and 3 bases lay outside the gene matches. The CDR3 loop spans 14 amino acids. Germline V gives CDR1 SNHLY, CDR2 FYNNEI. The CDR3 protein is CASSGTSGLYEQYF. CDR3 DNA: TGTGCCAGCAGTGGGACTAGCGGCCTCTACGAGCAGTACTTC.

This clonotype showed up just a few times. The chain couples TRBV20-1 to TRBJ2-3; D possibly corresponds to TRBD2 (5 bases). The germline V and J ends were trimmed by 1 base and 0 bases, with 11 bases remaining between them. The CDR3 consists of 15 residues. Germline CDR1 reads DFQATT; CDR2 reads SNEGSKA (reference sequence). For the CDR3, the DNA is TGCAGTGCTAGAGCTCAGCGGATTAGCACAGATACGCAGTATTTT. Amino acid sequence: CSARAQRISTDTQYF.

This clonotype appeared a few times. The chain employs TRBV20-1 and TRBJ1-5, with a weak D call TRBD1 (6 bases). Per the germline V gene, CDR1 is DFQATT and CDR2 is SNEGSKA (reference sequence). This CDR3 has 13 residues. V dropped 3 bases and J dropped 5 bases, with 11 bases sitting between them. CDR3 protein: CSASNRADQPQHF. The DNA for the CDR3 is TGCAGTGCTAGCAACAGGGCGGATCAGCCCCAGCATTTT.

This chain uses TRBV28 with TRBJ1-5, with D unclear. Germline CDR1 is MDHEN and CDR2 is SYDVKM. CDR3 length: 12 amino acids. V dropped 2 bases and J dropped 6 bases, with 5 bases sitting between them. CDR3 region: CASSLGFQPQHF. CDR3 sequence (DNA): TGTGCCAGCAGTTTAGGGTTTCAGCCCCAGCATTTT.

The V and J genes are TRBV28 and TRBJ2-7; TRBD2 agrees at 13 bases. Germline-derived CDR1 and CDR2 are MDHEN and SYDVKM. This CDR3 spans 16 amino acids. Unmatched junction bases numbered 12, after V lost 6 bases and J lost 7 bases. CDR3 protein: CASSRLAGGLYVEQYF. The CDR3 DNA reads as TGTGCCAGCAGCAGACTAGCGGGGGGTCTTTACGTGGAGCAGTACTTC.

This chain connects TRBV6-7 to TRBJ2-5; TRBD1 matches 9 bases. TRBV6-7 falls under the ORF class, with uncertain function. This CDR3 spans 17 amino acids. The junction had 21 bases not matched to a gene; V was cut back by 7 bases and J by 9 bases. CDR3 nucleotides: TGTGCCAGCACCCAGCTCTTAGACAGGGGGTTTCAAGGGGCCCAGTACTTC. Translation: CASTQLLDRGFQGAQYF.

This chain joins TRBV7-6 and TRBJ2-7, with D tentatively TRBD1 (6 bases). V shed 2 bases and J shed 6 bases, with 17 bases lying between them. CDR1 is SGHVS and CDR2 is FNYEAQ in the germline V gene. This CDR3 region has 15 residues. The CDR3 DNA follows: TGTGCCAGCAGCTTATTCGTAGGGGGATCGGTCGAGCAGTACTTC. Translated, it gives CASSLFVGGSVEQYF.

The chain joins TRBV6-1 to TRBJ2-7; 8 nucleotides align to TRBD1. Germline V lookup: CDR1 MNHNS, CDR2 SASEGT. This CDR3 contains 14 residues. The V and J ends lost 6 bases and 3 bases, in that order; junction bases with no gene match: 7. CDR3 sequence reads: CASSRGDRNYEQYF. The CDR3 DNA reads as TGTGCCAGCAGCCGTGGGGACAGGAACTACGAGCAGTACTTC.

Within the sample, this clonotype is medium-sized. This rearrangement joins TRBV15 to TRBJ2-7; D is perhaps TRBD2 (7 bases). The CDR3 covers 15 residues. Deletions cut 1 base from V and 5 bases from J, with 15 bases between. CDR1 and CDR2 (germline): LNHNV, YYDKDF (reference sequence). CDR3 in DNA: TGTGCCACCAGCAGAGGGGAGGGGGATGTGGACGAGCAGTACTTC. Translated, it gives CATSRGEGDVDEQYF.

This clonotype was counted a few times. CDR3 amino acids: CASSEALIGGANTGELFF. The CDR3 DNA reads as TGTGCCAGCAGTGAAGCGCTTATAGGGGGCGCGAACACCGGGGAGCTGTTTTTT. This chain links TRBV6-1 with TRBJ2-2; TRBD1 matches 7 bases. Trimming at V came to 0 bases and at J to 0 bases, leaving 7 bases not matched to a gene. The germline CDR1 and CDR2 sequences are MNHNS and SASEGT. The CDR3 covers 18 residues.

V is TRBV27 and J is TRBJ2-4, with TRBD2 matching 8 bases. Germline V CDR1 and CDR2: MNHEY, SMNVEV (reference sequence). V lost 4 bases to trimming and J lost 1 base; unmatched junction nucleotides: 0. CDR3 length equals 14 residues. This chain's CDR3 is CASSSGGAKNIQYF. For the CDR3, the DNA is TGTGCCAGCAGTTCGGGGGGGGCCAAAAACATTCAGTACTTC.

The genes are TRBV15 and TRBJ2-7; D not certain. The germline V gene has CDR1 LNHNV and CDR2 YYDKDF (reference sequence). The V gene lost 5 bases and the J gene lost 0 bases, with 11 bases spanning the gap. The CDR3 covers 14 residues. The CDR3 reads CATSPARSSYEQYF. CDR3 DNA sequence: TGTGCCACCAGCCCCGCTCGGAGCTCCTACGAGCAGTACTTC. The complete variable domain, with remaining parts taken from reference TRBV15 and TRBJ2-7, reads DAMVIQNPRYQVTQFGKPVTLSCSQTLNHNVMYWYQQKSSQAPKLLFHYYDKDFNNEADTPDNFQSRRPNTSFCFLDIRSPGLGDTAMYLCATSPARSSYEQYFGPGTRLTVT.

The rearrangement links TRBV15 to TRBJ2-7; a weak D match, TRBD1 (5 bases). The V and J ends lost 6 bases and 5 bases respectively, with 14 bases between them. Germline CDR1 LNHNV, CDR2 YYDKDF (reference sequence). The CDR3 is 13 amino acids. The CDR3 is CATRGGRADEQYF. The CDR3 region has the DNA TGTGCCACCAGGGGCGGCAGGGCGGACGAGCAGTACTTC.

J is TRBJ1-2 and V is TRBV7-9; D is unresolved. Germline V gene data show CDR1 as SEHNR and CDR2 as FQNEAQ (reference sequence). This CDR3 contains 15 residues. The ends were cut back, 1 base at V and 5 bases at J, with 14 bases in the middle. The CDR3 DNA sequence: TGTGCCAGCAGCTTAGGCGACGGCTTTGGATATGGCTACACCTTC. Protein: CASSLGDGFGYGYTF.

This chain links TRBV20-1 with TRBJ1-5; D is perhaps TRBD1 (5 bases). Germline V gene data show CDR1 as DFQATT and CDR2 as SNEGSKA (reference sequence). V lost 3 bases and J lost 4, with 7 bases in between. This CDR3 is 12 amino acids long. CDR3: CSASRQNQPQHF. The CDR3 nucleotides are TGCAGTGCTAGCCGACAGAATCAGCCCCAGCATTTT.

This clonotype was observed a single time. This rearrangement joins TRBV6-1 to TRBJ2-7, with 14 nucleotides matching TRBD2. Germline V lookup: CDR1 MNHNS, CDR2 SASEGT. The CDR3 loop spans 16 amino acids. Trimming cost V 7 bases and J 7 bases; bases outside gene matches: 12. CDR3 DNA: TGTGCCAGCACCAACAACCTCGGACTAGCGGGAGGAGAGCAGTACTTC. Protein product: CASTNNLGLAGGEQYF.

This sequence joins TRBV5-4 and TRBJ1-5; D perhaps matches TRBD1 (5 bases). V lost 4 bases to trimming and J lost 7 bases, with 12 bases between them. The CDR3 is 13 residues long. The V gene's germline CDR1 is SGHNT and CDR2 YYREEE (reference sequence). This chain's CDR3 is CASSQDNIQPQHF. The CDR3 DNA follows: TGTGCCAGCAGCCAGGACAATATCCAGCCCCAGCATTTT.